This T cell receptor beta chain originates from a study of blood T cells in healthy people across ages. Study information: Template switching captured about one barcoded beta molecule per two T cells.

Looked up from germline, CDR1 is SGHVS and CDR2 is FNYEAQ. Losses at the gene ends were 4 bases for V and 0 bases for J; bases not matched to a gene: 7. This CDR3 comprises 19 residues. This clonotype was observed once. Combining a sample-barcoded 5' primer with a J-beta primer mix, a second PCR ran for roughly 7 to 12 cycles. A single record per CDR3 protein comes from TCRdb applying MiXCR to the 5' RACE reads. The sample carries roughly 800,000 distinct CDR3 sequences, 58% recorded once. This TCR was recovered from a man aged 25 to 40 in good health. Material for sequencing was blood. The chain carries TRBV7-6 and TRBJ2-6; TRBD1 aligns across 12 bases. DNA for the CDR3: TGTGCCAGCAGCTCTACCGGGACAGGGGGCAGCTCTGGGGCCAACGTCCTGACTTTC. Residues: CASSSTGTGGSSGANVLTF. Full variable domain (rest looked up from reference TRBV7-6 and TRBJ2-6): GAGVSQSPRYKVTKRGQDVALRCDPISGHVSLYWYRQALGQGPEFLTYFNYEAQQDKSGLPNDRFSAERPEGSISTLTIQRTEQRDSAMYRCASSSTGTGGSSGANVLTFGAGSRLTVL.